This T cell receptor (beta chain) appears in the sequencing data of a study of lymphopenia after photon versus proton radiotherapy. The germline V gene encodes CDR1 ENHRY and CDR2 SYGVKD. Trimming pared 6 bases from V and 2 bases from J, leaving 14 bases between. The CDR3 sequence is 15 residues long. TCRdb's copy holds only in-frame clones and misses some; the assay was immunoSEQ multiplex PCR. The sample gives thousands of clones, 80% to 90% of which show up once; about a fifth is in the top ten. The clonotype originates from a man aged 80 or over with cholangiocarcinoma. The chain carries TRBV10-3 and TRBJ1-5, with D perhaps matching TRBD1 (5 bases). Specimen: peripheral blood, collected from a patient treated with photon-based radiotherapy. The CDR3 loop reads CAISRGFSGNQPQHF. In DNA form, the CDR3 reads TGTGCCATCAGCCGGGGGTTTTCGGGCAATCAGCCCCAGCATTTT.